These 2 T cell receptor beta chains originate from one sample sequenced in a study of T cells in Graves' hyperthyroidism and ophthalmopathy. Amplification targeted TCR beta CDR3 regions from RNA transcripts. The primer set for the first-round RT-PCR of the TCR CDR3 was HTBI. TCRdb itself ran the multiplex PCR reads through MiXCR, one entry per CDR3 protein. This table holds around 370,000 distinct CDR3 sequences, approximately 17% found once. Sequences were obtained from blood. All receptors come from a man aged 18 to 29 with Graves' ophthalmopathy.

The rearrangement joins TRBV12-3 or TRBV12-4 to TRBJ1-6; TRBD1 is a possible D gene (5 bases). The CDR3 spans 14 residues. The ends were cut back, 7 bases at V and 6 bases at J, with 13 bases in the middle. The CDR3 DNA reads TGTGCCAGCACATTGGGGGTACGTAATTCACCCCTCCACTTT. Translating gives CASTLGVRNSPLHF.

The chain has TRBV2 and TRBJ2-2, with 7 bases aligning to TRBD1. The trim removed 0 bases at V and 17 bases at J, leaving 15 bases unmatched. The CDR3 sequence is 15 residues long. CDR1 is SNHLY, CDR2 FYNNEI, per germline. CDR3 sequence: CASSEAARTGGKIFF. Here the CDR3 DNA reads TGTGCCAGCAGTGAAGCCGCGAGGACAGGTGGGAAGATCTTTTTT. The variable domain in full, with the rest retrieved from reference TRBV2 and TRBJ2-2, is EPEVTQTPSHQVTQMGQEVILRCVPISNHLYFYWYRQILGQKVEFLVSFYNNEISEKSEIFDDQFSVERPDGSNFTLKIRSTKLEDSAMYFCASSEAARTGGKIFFGEGSRLTVL.